The T cell receptor (beta chain) under discussion was sequenced for a study of CD8 T cells in Susac syndrome. From blood CD8+ and CD4+ T cells, the TCR beta chain was sequenced. A note on this clonotype: Its matching antigen is unknown.

RNA totalling about 0.5 to 1 ug underwent reverse transcription with random hexamers. TCR beta CDR3 was amplified by immunoSEQ covering 54 Vbeta and 13 Jbeta. TCRdb recomputed calls from the immunoSEQ multiplex PCR reads with MiXCR, one row per CDR3 protein. Of 56,000 or so distinct CDR3 sequences in the sample, about 95% were seen once. Study results and limitations: Among people with Susac, CD8+ clonal expansion was greatest in TEMRA cells and active patients.

V was shortened by 7 bases and J by 5 bases, with 17 bases between the two germline ends. The CDR3 is made up of 14 amino acids. The receptor comes from a human donor with Susac syndrome. The sample consisted of CD8+ T cells from PBMCs. The chain has TRBV12-3 or TRBV12-4 and TRBJ2-5; no firm D call. The CDR3 sequence is CASNETPSSETQYF. CDR3 DNA sequence: TGTGCCAGCAATGAAACCCCCTCATCGGAGACCCAGTACTTC.